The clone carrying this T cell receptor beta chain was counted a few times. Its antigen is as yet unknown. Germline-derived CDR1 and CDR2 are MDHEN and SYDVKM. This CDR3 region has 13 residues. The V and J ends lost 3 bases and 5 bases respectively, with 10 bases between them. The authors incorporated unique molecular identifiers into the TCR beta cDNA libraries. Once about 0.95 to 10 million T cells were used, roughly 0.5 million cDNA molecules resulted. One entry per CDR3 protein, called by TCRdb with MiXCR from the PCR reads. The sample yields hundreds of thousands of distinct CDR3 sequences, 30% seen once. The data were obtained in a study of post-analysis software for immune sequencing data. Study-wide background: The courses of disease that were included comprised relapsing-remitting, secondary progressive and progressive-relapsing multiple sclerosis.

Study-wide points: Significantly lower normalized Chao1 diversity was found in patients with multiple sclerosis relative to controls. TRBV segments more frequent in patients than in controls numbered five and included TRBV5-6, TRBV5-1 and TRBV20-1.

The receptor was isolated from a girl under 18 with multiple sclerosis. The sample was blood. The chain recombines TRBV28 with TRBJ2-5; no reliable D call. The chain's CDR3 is CASSFPVRETQYF. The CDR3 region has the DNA TGTGCCAGCAGTTTCCCGGTCCGGGAGACCCAGTACTTC.